This TCR beta chain was recovered during a study of radiation and T cells in renal cell carcinoma. Study-wide background: Nephrectomy followed 15 Gy stereotactic body radiation by 4 weeks.

Some clones are missing from TCRdb's copy, which holds only in-frame ones; the method was immunoSEQ multiplex PCR. The repertoire has some 100,000 clones, about 79% of them found once; the top ten carry 5% to 6.5%. The time point denotes: baseline pretreatment blood. The treatment is: 15 Gy SBRT to primary tumor, nephrectomy 4 weeks later. Clear cell pathology was present in this patient's renal cell carcinoma. Comments on this clone: As yet, its antigen is unknown.

Regarding the study as a whole: In blood, top tumor clones expanded by 2 weeks, shrinking by 4. Baseline intratumoral clonotype presence is unknown without pretreatment biopsies.

This sequence was found in a man in his 60s with renal cell carcinoma. The source was blood, collected from a patient whose treatment included radiotherapy and nephrectomy.

The CDR3 here is CASSSGQGTVGSPLHF. CDR3 nucleotide sequence: TGCGCCAGCAGCTCCGGACAGGGGACGGTTGGTTCACCCCTCCACTTT. The rearrangement links TRBV5-1 to TRBJ1-6, with TRBD1 identical over 9 bases. Germline CDR1 reads SGHRS; CDR2 reads YFSETQ. This CDR3 region has 16 residues. Losses at the gene ends were 3 bases for V and 9 bases for J; bases not matched to a gene: 10.